This entry features one T cell receptor beta chain sequence. Nashville, Tennessee was home to all donors, each a Caucasian adult. The sample originates from a study of shared clonotypes between healthy human individuals. As for the study in general: The study enrolled a couple of women and three men aged 18 to 49.

Data came from immunoSEQ multiplex PCR; TCRdb stores just in-frame clones and leaves some out. The sample includes under 2.5 million clones, around 90% of them seen just once. V shed 5 bases and J 12 bases; nucleotides not matched to a gene: 8. Per the germline V gene, CDR1 is LNHDA and CDR2 is SQIVND (reference sequence). There are 12 residues in the CDR3. This chain uses TRBV19 with TRBJ1-1, with 8 nucleotides matching TRBD1. The TCR was taken from a man in his late teens or twenties in good health. Some clones in this sample may be carry-over from other donors' samples. Specimen: naive CD4+ T cells from PBMCs. Documented subset: CD45RA+ positively selected. The chain's CDR3 is CASSLWTGKSFF. CDR3 sequence (DNA): TGTGCCAGTAGTCTTTGGACAGGGAAGTCTTTCTTT.